The 29 T cell receptor beta chains reported below all come from one sample, sequenced in a study of T cell responses to AZD1222 COVID-19 vaccine. The table came from immunoSEQ multiplex PCR; TCRdb's copy has only in-frame clones and leaves some out. Here the sample spans 85,000 to 110,000 clones, about nine tenths being singletons. The sample here was peripheral blood, taken on day 0 of AZD1222 vaccination. The source of these receptors is an adult in good health.

This chain uses TRBV11-2 with TRBJ2-5; D unclear. Germline CDR1 reads SGHAT; CDR2 reads FQNNGV. The CDR3 covers 15 residues. The V end was cut by 0 bases, the J end by 5 bases, with 13 bases between. The CDR3 reads CASSLDLVAVETQYF. The CDR3 DNA reads TGTGCCAGCAGCTTAGATCTGGTGGCAGTGGAGACCCAGTACTTC.

This chain connects TRBV5-5 to TRBJ1-2; D gene uncertain. Trimming pared 2 bases from V and 8 bases from J, leaving 10 bases between. CDR3 size: 12 residues. Germline loops: CDR1 SGHKS, CDR2 YYEKEE (reference sequence). The CDR3 DNA is TGTGCCAGCAGCTTCGAAGGGCGAGGCTACACCTTC. This sequence encodes CASSFEGRGYTF.

This chain links TRBV9 with TRBJ2-6, with 11 positions matching TRBD1. The CDR3 covers 17 residues. Germline assignment: CDR1 SGDLS and CDR2 YYNGEE. Trimming removed 3 bases from V and 2 bases from J; junction bases left unmatched: 4. The CDR3 DNA sequence: TGTGCCAGCAGCGGTGGACAGGGGGCTACTGGGGCCAACGTCCTGACTTTC. Translated: CASSGGQGATGANVLTF. The entire variable domain, with the rest obtained from reference TRBV9 and TRBJ2-6, is as follows: DSGVTQTPKHLITATGQRVTLRCSPRSGDLSVYWYQQSLDQGLQFLIQYYNGEERAKGNILERFSAQQFPDLHSELNLSSLELGDSALYFCASSGGQGATGANVLTFGAGSRLTVL.

In its sample, this clone was seen a few times. The chain employs TRBV7-2 and TRBJ2-1, with 7 positions matching TRBD2. Germline values: CDR1 SGHTA, CDR2 FQGNSA. V shed 2 bases, J shed 6 bases, and the junction held 10 bases outside the gene matches. This CDR3 comprises 16 residues. The CDR3 reads CASSLQLGWTSNEQFF. The CDR3 DNA reads as TGTGCCAGCAGCTTACAGTTGGGCTGGACTAGCAATGAGCAGTTCTTC.

The chain has TRBV5-1 and TRBJ1-2; 9 nucleotides match TRBD1. Trimming removed 3 bases from V and 5 bases from J; junction bases left unmatched: 5. The CDR3 extends over 14 amino acids. CDR1 and CDR2 (germline): SGHRS, YFSETQ. This chain's CDR3 is CASSYPGQGYGYTF. The DNA for the CDR3 is TGCGCCAGCAGCTACCCGGGACAGGGTTATGGCTACACCTTC.

V and J are TRBV7-6 and TRBJ1-3; D is possibly TRBD1 (5 bases). V dropped 6 bases and J dropped 0 bases, with 15 bases sitting between them. This CDR3 has 16 residues. Germline-derived CDR1 and CDR2 are SGHVS and FNYEAQ. The CDR3, as DNA: TGTGCCAGCAGGGGCGGGGGACCGAGCTCTGGAAACACCATATATTTT. It specifies CASRGGGPSSGNTIYF.

This sequence joins TRBV12-3 or TRBV12-4 and TRBJ2-7; TRBD1 matches 9 bases. The CDR3 covers 12 residues. Germline trimming cut 7 bases from V and 6 bases from J; bases unmatched to any gene: 4. The DNA of the CDR3 is TGTGCCAGCACCGGGACAGGGAGCGAGCAGTACTTC. It encodes CASTGTGSEQYF.

This chain joins TRBV12-2 and TRBJ1-5. TRBV12-2 constitutes a pseudogene. The CDR3 contains 15 residues. The CDR3 loop reads CASRHVKASNQPQHF. As DNA, the CDR3 is TGTGCAAGTCGCCATGTGAAGGCGAGCAATCAGCCCCAGCATTTT.

The chain recombines TRBV7-2 with TRBJ2-7; 7 bases fit TRBD2. The CDR3 extends over 15 amino acids. Germline loops: CDR1 SGHTA, CDR2 FQGNSA. Trimming removed 4 bases from V and 5 bases from J; junction bases left unmatched: 11. DNA of the CDR3: TGTGCCAGCAGCTCTCGACTAGCTTTTGCCGACGAGCAGTACTTC. Its protein product is CASSSRLAFADEQYF.

The rearrangement joins TRBV5-6 to TRBJ1-1, with D perhaps TRBD1 (5 bases). This CDR3 contains 15 residues. Looked up from germline, CDR1 is SGHDT and CDR2 is YYEEEE. The V end was cut by 4 bases, the J end by 1 base, with 14 bases between. DNA of the CDR3: TGTGCCAGCAGCCTGAGTGGGACTGGGAACACTGAAGCTTTCTTT. Translating gives CASSLSGTGNTEAFF.

This clone was detected only a few times. This chain uses TRBV6-2 or TRBV6-3 with TRBJ1-5; the D gene is possibly TRBD1 (5 bases). The CDR3 is made up of 14 amino acids. Trimming shortened V by 0 bases and J by 7 bases, and 10 bases separated the two germline ends. Germline lookup yields CDR1 MNHEY and CDR2 SVGEGT. CDR3 nucleotides: TGTGCCAGCAGTTACTCGCAGGGAAGGCAGCCCCAGCATTTT. It codes for CASSYSQGRQPQHF.

This clone was detected once. The chain links TRBV6-5 to TRBJ2-7; perhaps TRBD2 as D (6 bases). The CDR3 runs 15 residues. CDR1 is MNHEY, CDR2 SVGAGI, per germline. V was trimmed by 2 bases and J by 1 base, leaving 12 bases between them. CDR3 bases: TGTGCCAGCAGTTACGCGGGACTTGCATCCTACGAGCAGTACTTC. Translating gives CASSYAGLASYEQYF.

This chain links TRBV29-1 with TRBJ2-7; D gene ambiguous. The germline V and J ends were trimmed by 4 bases and 2 bases, with 9 bases remaining between them. CDR1 and CDR2 (germline): SQVTM, ANQGSEA. The CDR3 sequence is 12 residues long. The CDR3 here is CSVARTTYEQYF. The DNA of the CDR3 is TGCAGCGTTGCCAGGACCACCTACGAGCAGTACTTC.

V and J are TRBV19 and TRBJ1-1; D gene uncertain. This CDR3 contains 13 residues. Trimming took off 3 bases at V and 12 bases at J, with 17 bases between the two ends. Germline V gene data show CDR1 as LNHDA and CDR2 as SQIVND (reference sequence). The chain's CDR3 is CASSMQQRMKTFF. The CDR3 DNA follows: TGTGCCAGTAGTATGCAGCAGAGGATGAAGACTTTCTTT.

The table lists this clone with a count of one. The rearrangement links TRBV5-5 to TRBJ2-7; no firm D call. V gave up 4 bases and J gave up 2 bases, with 16 bases separating them. This CDR3 has 15 residues. The germline V gene encodes CDR1 SGHKS and CDR2 YYEKEE (reference sequence). The CDR3 loop is CASSPETGMAYEQYF. CDR3 nucleotide sequence: TGTGCCAGCAGCCCCGAGACTGGTATGGCCTACGAGCAGTACTTC.

The V call is TRBV28, the J call TRBJ1-5; D is unresolved. Per germline, CDR1 MDHEN and CDR2 SYDVKM. Trimming stripped 2 bases from V and 2 bases from J, with 10 bases between. This CDR3 has 15 amino acids. The CDR3 loop is CASSLPGMGNQPQHF. The CDR3 DNA reads as TGTGCCAGCAGTTTACCCGGCATGGGCAATCAGCCCCAGCATTTT.

V usage is TRBV3-1 (or the pseudogene TRBV3-2) and J usage is TRBJ1-2, with D possibly matching TRBD1 (6 bases). The CDR3 contains 15 residues. CDR1 and CDR2 (germline): LGHDT, YNNKEL (reference sequence). V was trimmed by 2 bases and J by 8 bases, leaving 18 bases between them. The CDR3 coding sequence is TGTGCCAGCAGCCAAATACGACAGGATCGACTGGGCTACACCTTC. It specifies CASSQIRQDRLGYTF.

This clone was counted once. The J gene is TRBJ2-3, the V gene TRBV6-2 or TRBV6-3, with 9 bases that match TRBD2. Germline V gene lookup returns CDR1 MNHEY and CDR2 SVGEGT. The CDR3 loop spans 13 amino acids. V lost 5 bases, J lost 10 bases, and 7 bases stayed unmatched. CDR3 protein: CASSPRTSEAQYF. For the CDR3, the DNA is TGTGCCAGCAGTCCCCGGACTAGCGAGGCGCAGTATTTT.

The rearrangement links TRBV19 to TRBJ1-5; D is uncertain. The CDR3 is 16 residues long. Looked up from germline, CDR1 is LNHDA and CDR2 is SQIVND (reference sequence). V lost 3 bases and J lost 2, with 14 bases in between. Here the CDR3 reads CASSMSTGSGNQPQHF. The CDR3 DNA is TGTGCCAGTAGTATGAGTACGGGGTCCGGCAATCAGCCCCAGCATTTT.

The chain recombines TRBV7-9 with TRBJ1-5; D unclear. The CDR3 spans 13 residues. V dropped 1 base and J dropped 4 bases, with 5 bases sitting between them. Germline CDR1 is SEHNR and CDR2 is FQNEAQ (reference sequence). In nucleotides, the CDR3 is TGTGCCAGCAGCTTAGGACCTAATCAGCCCCAGCATTTT. Amino acid sequence: CASSLGPNQPQHF.

The V call is TRBV21-1, the J call TRBJ1-4; TRBD1, as called in the table, went unchecked against the DNA. TRBV21-1 is a pseudogene. The CDR3 length is 14 residues. CDR3 sequence (DNA): TGTGCCAGCATCGGGACAGGGGGCGTTGAAAAACTGTTTTTT. Translated: CASIGTGGVEKLFF.

In this sample, this clone turned up a few times. V usage is TRBV9 and J usage is TRBJ1-2; D may be TRBD1 (5 bases). The CDR3 covers 13 residues. Per the germline V gene, CDR1 is SGDLS and CDR2 is YYNGEE. V was trimmed by 0 bases and J by 8 bases, leaving 11 bases between them. The CDR3 spells CASSVGAGNGYTF. The DNA of the CDR3 is TGTGCCAGCAGCGTAGGAGCAGGGAACGGCTACACCTTC.

This rearrangement joins TRBV7-9 to TRBJ2-4; TRBD1 matches at 8 bases. V shed 4 bases, J shed 8 bases, and the junction held 1 base outside the gene matches. The CDR3 covers 12 residues. Germline V lookup: CDR1 SEHNR, CDR2 FQNEAQ (reference sequence). DNA of the CDR3: TGTGCCAGCAGCTCAGGGGGCGACATTCAGTACTTC. It encodes CASSSGGDIQYF.

This clone was counted only a few times. The rearrangement joins TRBV27 to TRBJ1-2, with D possibly matching TRBD1 (5 bases). CDR1 is MNHEY and CDR2 is SMNVEV in the germline V gene (reference sequence). The CDR3 is made up of 14 amino acids. The V end lost 0 bases, the J end lost 7 bases, and 12 bases lay between the germline ends. The CDR3 DNA is TGTGCCAGCAGTTTATCGGTCCAGGGAAGTGGCTACACCTTC. It codes for CASSLSVQGSGYTF.

The chain joins TRBV2 to TRBJ2-4; the D gene is possibly TRBD2 (5 bases). V gave up 10 bases and J gave up 7 bases, with 17 bases separating them. This CDR3 has 13 amino acids. CDR1 and CDR2 from the germline V gene are SNHLY and FYNNEI. CDR3 region: CATSSLDRNIQYF. CDR3 bases: TGTGCCACTTCTAGCCTGGATAGGAACATTCAGTACTTC.

This chain links TRBV3-1 (or the pseudogene TRBV3-2) with TRBJ1-3; D call uncertain. CDR3 size: 17 residues. CDR1 is LGHDT, CDR2 YNNKEL, per germline (reference sequence). V gave up 4 bases and J gave up 1 base, with 17 bases separating them. CDR3 amino acids: CASSPGNGVTSGNTIYF. Written as DNA, the CDR3 is TGTGCCAGCAGCCCCGGGAACGGGGTGACTTCTGGAAACACCATATATTTT.

The chain couples TRBV6-2 or TRBV6-3 to TRBJ1-2; 7 bases are a match to TRBD1. Germline values: CDR1 MNHEY, CDR2 SVGEGT. There are 15 residues in the CDR3. The trim removed 7 bases at V and 2 bases at J, leaving 10 bases unmatched. CDR3 DNA: TGTGCCAGCACCCCCTCGGACAGGAACAACTATGGCTACACCTTC. It yields the protein CASTPSDRNNYGYTF.

V usage is TRBV28 and J usage is TRBJ1-2, with 10 bases that match TRBD1. CDR1 and CDR2 from the germline V gene are MDHEN and SYDVKM. This CDR3 region has 15 residues. With 8 bases clipped from V and 10 bases from J, the junction kept 16 bases outside the gene matches. CDR3 residues: CASRNLGGTGDPYTF. The CDR3 bases are TGTGCCAGCCGAAACCTTGGGGGGACAGGGGACCCCTACACCTTC.

This clone was seen a single time. The V gene is TRBV28, the J gene TRBJ2-5; tentative D call: TRBD2 (5 bases). The CDR3 is 13 residues long. Deletions cut 6 bases from V and 4 bases from J, with 12 bases between. CDR1 MDHEN and CDR2 SYDVKM come from the germline V gene. The CDR3 bases are TGTGCCAGCAGGCTGCCGGGAAGAGAGACCCAGTACTTC. It is translated as CASRLPGRETQYF.